This TCR beta chain was recovered during a study of cytomegalovirus exposure and HLA in healthy donors. The CDR3 extends over 13 amino acids. V gave up 5 bases and J gave up 2 bases; unmatched junction bases: 3. Germline CDR1 and CDR2: SEHNR and FQNEAQ (reference sequence). With 60 Vbeta and 13 Jbeta primers, the PCR was carried out. Sequencing used immunoSEQ multiplex PCR; TCRdb keeps in-frame clones, though not all of them. The sample contains 110,000 or so clones, under 90% of which appear only once. In its sample, this clone was seen a few times. V and J are TRBV7-9 and TRBJ2-7, with 7 bases aligning to TRBD1. Input material: PBMCs. This receptor was obtained from a woman under 30 in good health and CMV-seronegative. CDR3 bases: TGTGCCAGCAGCGGGGACAGCCCCTACGAGCAGTACTTC. Amino acids: CASSGDSPYEQYF.